The 30 T cell receptor beta chains below come from one sample, sequenced in a study of PD-1 blockade in classical Hodgkin lymphoma. The sample's time point: cycle 4 day 1 (C4D1), after five to seven weeks of nivolumab. Autologous stem cell transplantation was followed by relapse in every patient, and brentuximab vedotin exposure varied. The data were produced by immunoSEQ multiplex PCR, yet TCRdb's version contains in-frame clones alone and is incomplete. The sample carries roughly 90,000 clones, approximately 83% recorded once. The specimen comprised peripheral blood mononuclear cells (PBMCs), sampled before the fourth cycle of nivolumab. These receptors came from a human donor with classical Hodgkin lymphoma.

The rearrangement uses TRBV6-6 and TRBJ1-2; D unclear. The V gene lost 6 bases and the J gene lost 6 bases, with 23 bases spanning the gap. CDR3 length equals 16 residues. Per the germline V gene, CDR1 is MNHNY and CDR2 is SVGAGI (reference sequence). The CDR3 loop is CASSPSVGLTSDGYTF. In nucleotides, the CDR3 is TGTGCCAGCAGCCCCTCGGTGGGCTTGACTTCAGATGGCTACACCTTC.

This clone appeared a few times. The rearrangement uses TRBV4-2 and TRBJ1-1; D remains ambiguous. This CDR3 has 14 residues. Looked up from germline, CDR1 is LGHNA and CDR2 is YNFKEQ. Trimming left V 4 bases short and J 0 bases short, with 9 bases between. CDR3 protein: CASSPPELNTEAFF. CDR3 nucleotide sequence: TGTGCCAGCAGCCCACCCGAACTGAACACTGAAGCTTTCTTT.

The chain couples TRBV28 to TRBJ1-5; D might be TRBD1 (5 bases). Per germline, CDR1 MDHEN and CDR2 SYDVKM. Deletions cut 3 bases from V and 3 bases from J, with 12 bases between. The CDR3 is 15 residues long. This CDR3 reads CASSFPGANNQPQHF. CDR3 in DNA: TGTGCCAGCAGTTTCCCCGGGGCCAACAATCAGCCCCAGCATTTT.

This chain connects TRBV5-5 to TRBJ2-1, with D possibly being TRBD1 or TRBD2 (6 bases each). The CDR3 contains 13 residues. From germline, CDR1 is SGHKS and CDR2 YYEKEE (reference sequence). V lost 0 bases and J 9 bases, leaving 10 bases between the germline ends. The CDR3 DNA follows: TGTGCCAGCAGCTTGGCCGGGGGCACTGAGCAGTTCTTC. Amino acids: CASSLAGGTEQFF.

This sequence joins TRBV6-5 and TRBJ1-2, with TRBD1 identical over 12 bases. Trimming cost V 0 bases and J 8 bases; bases outside gene matches: 1. The V gene's germline CDR1 is MNHEY and CDR2 SVGAGI. The CDR3 is made up of 14 amino acids. CDR3 nucleotide sequence: TGTGCCAGCAGTTACTCCGGGACAGGGGGCGGCTACACCTTC. Protein product: CASSYSGTGGGYTF.

This clone was picked up a small number of times. This chain connects TRBV12-5 to TRBJ1-5; TRBD1 agrees at 8 bases. The CDR3 runs to 17 residues. J gave up 6 bases and V 0 bases, and 10 bases lay outside the gene matches. Germline V gene lookup returns CDR1 LGHNT and CDR2 FRNRAP. CDR3: CASGLVLWDRFAQPQHF. CDR3 coding DNA: TGTGCTAGTGGTTTGGTACTCTGGGACAGGTTTGCTCAGCCCCAGCATTTT. Variable domain in full (rest from reference TRBV12-5 and TRBJ1-5): DARVTQTPRHKVTEMGQEVTMRCQPILGHNTVFWYRQTMMQGLELLAYFRNRAPLDDSGMPKDRFSAEMPDATLATLKIQPSEPRDSAVYFCASGLVLWDRFAQPQHFGDGTRLSIL.

The V call is TRBV27, the J call TRBJ1-1, with D possibly being TRBD1 (6 bases). Deletions cut 0 bases from V and 6 bases from J, with 8 bases between. The germline CDR1 and CDR2 sequences are MNHEY and SMNVEV (reference sequence). This CDR3 is built from 13 residues. The CDR3 nucleotides are TGTGCCAGCAGTTTATCGGGACATTCTGAAGCTTTCTTT. This sequence encodes CASSLSGHSEAFF.

This sequence joins TRBV15 and TRBJ2-7; 13 bases fit TRBD2. CDR3 length equals 18 residues. J was trimmed by 5 bases and V by 2 bases; bases with no gene match: 12. CDR1 is LNHNV and CDR2 is YYDKDF in the germline V gene (reference sequence). The chain's CDR3 is CATSRPLGTSGNRNEQYF. The CDR3 DNA follows: TGTGCCACCAGCAGACCGCTGGGGACTAGCGGGAATAGGAACGAGCAGTACTTC.

The V and J genes are TRBV10-2 and TRBJ1-1, with D uncertain. CDR1 WSHSY and CDR2 SAAADI come from the germline V gene. This CDR3 contains 16 residues. V dropped 6 bases and J dropped 3 bases, with 20 bases sitting between them. The CDR3 nucleotides read TGCGCCAGCAGCCTTGGGGAATCCGGAGCCTACACTGAAGCTTTCTTT. This translates into CASSLGESGAYTEAFF.

J is TRBJ1-4 and V is TRBV2; 12 bases match TRBD1. V shed 6 bases, J shed 8 bases, and the junction held 7 bases outside the gene matches. The CDR3 length is 15 residues. Germline values: CDR1 SNHLY, CDR2 FYNNEI. The CDR3 loop is CASSRDRGRGEKLFF. For the CDR3, the DNA is TGTGCCAGCAGCCGGGACAGGGGGCGGGGGGAAAAACTGTTTTTT.

The chain carries TRBV5-4 and TRBJ2-3, with 12 nucleotides matching TRBD2. V shed 3 bases, J shed 0 bases, and the junction held 2 bases outside the gene matches. Germline V lookup: CDR1 SGHNT, CDR2 YYREEE (reference sequence). This CDR3 contains 16 residues. The DNA of the CDR3 is TGTGCCAGCAGCTCGACTAGCGGGAGTAGCACAGATACGCAGTATTTT. This encodes CASSSTSGSSTDTQYF.

CDR3: CASSLDGQSAYEQYF. The CDR3 bases are TGTGCCAGCAGTTTGGACGGACAGTCAGCCTACGAGCAGTACTTC. The chain joins TRBV28 to TRBJ2-7; tentatively, D is TRBD1 (6 bases). This CDR3 has 15 residues. Germline-derived CDR1 and CDR2 are MDHEN and SYDVKM. V shed 3 bases and J shed 2 bases, with 14 bases lying between them.

This sequence joins TRBV30 and TRBJ2-1; possibly TRBD1 or TRBD2 for D (6 bases each). The CDR3 is 18 residues long. The V gene's germline CDR1 is GTSNPN and CDR2 SVGIG (reference sequence). Trimming shortened V by 7 bases and J by 4 bases, and 29 bases separated the two germline ends. This CDR3 reads CAFKGGTGGEVHYNEQFF. The DNA of the CDR3 is TGTGCCTTCAAGGGGGGAACCGGAGGTGAAGTCCATTACAATGAGCAGTTCTTC.

This chain connects TRBV2 to TRBJ2-7, with 7 positions matching TRBD1. Germline values: CDR1 SNHLY, CDR2 FYNNEI. Trimming at V came to 4 bases and at J to 5 bases, leaving 11 bases not matched to a gene. This CDR3 comprises 15 residues. The CDR3 here is CASSARTGSPHEQYF. The CDR3 nucleotides are TGTGCCAGCAGTGCACGGACAGGCAGTCCCCACGAGCAGTACTTC. The variable domain in full, with the rest retrieved from reference TRBV2 and TRBJ2-7, is EPEVTQTPSHQVTQMGQEVILRCVPISNHLYFYWYRQILGQKVEFLVSFYNNEISEKSEIFDDQFSVERPDGSNFTLKIRSTKLEDSAMYFCASSARTGSPHEQYFGPGTRLTVT.

V and J are TRBV5-1 and TRBJ1-1, with TRBD1 as a possible D gene (6 bases). The CDR3 sequence is 15 residues long. Trimming stripped 0 bases from V and 5 bases from J, with 14 bases between. The germline gives CDR1 SGHRS, CDR2 YFSETQ. CDR3 DNA sequence: TGCGCCAGCAGCTTGGAGTGGGGGCAATTTACTGAAGCTTTCTTT. Its translation: CASSLEWGQFTEAFF.

The chain is built from TRBV11-2 and TRBJ2-7; 7 positions match TRBD1. Germline CDR1 SGHAT, CDR2 FQNNGV. CDR3 size: 14 residues. J gave up 7 bases and V 3 bases, and 9 bases lay outside the gene matches. This CDR3 reads CASSFIRGPREQYF. CDR3 bases: TGTGCCAGCAGCTTTATTAGGGGGCCGAGGGAGCAGTACTTC.

The chain uses TRBV5-1 and TRBJ2-5; tentative D call: TRBD1 (5 bases). This CDR3 comprises 14 residues. The V end was cut by 0 bases, the J end by 5 bases, with 11 bases between. Germline CDR1 reads SGHRS; CDR2 reads YFSETQ. The CDR3 region has the DNA TGCGCCAGCAGCTTGGGACAGTTCATGGAGACCCAGTACTTC. The encoded protein is CASSLGQFMETQYF.

This chain links TRBV19 with TRBJ1-2, with no clear D. Germline CDR1 LNHDA, CDR2 SQIVND (reference sequence). The V end was cut by 3 bases, the J end by 2 bases, with 7 bases between. This CDR3 spans 13 amino acids. The CDR3 DNA sequence: TGTGCCAGTAGTATCGGGCGGAACTATGGCTACACCTTC. It specifies CASSIGRNYGYTF.

The rearrangement joins TRBV5-1 to TRBJ2-1; 8 bases are shared with TRBD1. This CDR3 has 15 residues. CDR1 SGHRS and CDR2 YFSETQ come from the germline V gene. The junction had 10 bases not matched to a gene; V was cut back by 3 bases and J by 8 bases. CDR3 in amino acids: CASSWIKDRGDEQFF. CDR3 sequence (DNA): TGCGCCAGCAGCTGGATAAAAGACAGGGGCGATGAGCAGTTCTTC.

The chain has TRBV5-4 and TRBJ1-5, with D uncertain. The V end lost 0 bases, the J end lost 4 bases, and 8 bases lay between the germline ends. Germline V gene lookup returns CDR1 SGHNT and CDR2 YYREEE (reference sequence). This CDR3 spans 14 amino acids. CDR3 bases: TGTGCCAGCAGCTTGGAACCAGGTAATCAGCCCCAGCATTTT. Translated: CASSLEPGNQPQHF.

This chain joins TRBV9 and TRBJ2-2; tentatively, D is TRBD2 (6 bases). The germline V and J ends were trimmed by 4 bases and 6 bases, with 16 bases remaining between them. The CDR3 is made up of 15 amino acids. CDR1 is SGDLS and CDR2 is YYNGEE in the germline V gene. The CDR3 loop reads CASSPEGRVPGELFF. CDR3 nucleotide sequence: TGTGCCAGCAGCCCGGAGGGCCGGGTACCCGGGGAGCTGTTTTTT.

This rearrangement joins TRBV19 to TRBJ2-5; 12 bases line up with TRBD2. The CDR3 is 16 residues long. From germline, CDR1 is LNHDA and CDR2 SQIVND (reference sequence). V shed 1 base, J shed 7 bases, and the junction held 7 bases outside the gene matches. This CDR3 reads CASSIGASGRAGTQYF. CDR3 nucleotide sequence: TGTGCCAGTAGTATAGGGGCTAGCGGGAGGGCCGGGACCCAGTACTTC.

The gene calls are TRBV5-1 and TRBJ1-3; 7 bases agree with TRBD1. V lost 3 bases, J lost 2 bases, and 2 bases stayed unmatched. Germline V gene sequence: CDR1 SGHRS, CDR2 YFSETQ. The CDR3 is 14 residues long. As DNA, the CDR3 is TGCGCCAGCAGCTCAACAGGGGCTGGAAACACCATATATTTT. It yields the protein CASSSTGAGNTIYF.

The chain combines TRBV5-4 with TRBJ1-2; weak D call: TRBD1 (5 bases). The germline CDR1 and CDR2 sequences are SGHNT and YYREEE (reference sequence). The CDR3 loop spans 14 amino acids. Between the trimmed V and J ends, which lost 4 bases and 7 bases, there was a span of 17 bases. CDR3 coding DNA: TGTGCCAGCAGCCAGGGCCGGACCTTGGGTGGCTACACCTTC. Residues: CASSQGRTLGGYTF.

V is TRBV29-1 and J is TRBJ2-7; tentative D call: TRBD2 (5 bases). The V and J ends lost 7 bases and 6 bases respectively, with 19 bases between them. Per the germline V gene, CDR1 is SQVTM and CDR2 is ANQGSEA. This CDR3 has 13 amino acids. The CDR3 nucleotides are TGCAGCGCTGGACTCAACGTTCCCTCCGAGCAGTACTTC. Its translation: CSAGLNVPSEQYF.

This clone has more than one count but fewer than ten. The V gene is TRBV10-3, the J gene TRBJ2-7; 9 bases fit TRBD2. Germline V gives CDR1 ENHRY, CDR2 SYGVKD. The CDR3 contains 21 residues. Trimming removed 0 bases from V and 0 bases from J; junction bases left unmatched: 18. CDR3 sequence reads: CAISESGTDLAGAGSSYEQYF. CDR3 nucleotide sequence: TGTGCCATCAGTGAGTCAGGGACCGATTTAGCGGGAGCGGGTAGCTCCTACGAGCAGTACTTC.

This sequence joins TRBV7-3 and TRBJ2-1; D might be TRBD2 (6 bases). The germline V and J ends were trimmed by 3 bases and 6 bases, with 18 bases remaining between them. The CDR3 spans 16 residues. The germline V gene encodes CDR1 SGHTA and CDR2 FQGTGA. The CDR3 region is CASSFLATRGPNEQFF. DNA of the CDR3: TGTGCCAGCAGCTTTCTAGCGACAAGAGGCCCCAATGAGCAGTTCTTC.

The chain combines TRBV29-1 with TRBJ1-1, with a possible D match to TRBD1 (6 bases). V lost 4 bases to trimming and J lost 4 bases, with 16 bases between them. CDR1 SQVTM and CDR2 ANQGSEA come from the germline V gene. This CDR3 contains 14 residues. The CDR3 coding sequence is TGCAGCGTTGTGGGGCGGGGGCGGATCACTGAAGCTTTCTTT. Translating it yields CSVVGRGRITEAFF.

The gene calls are TRBV2 and TRBJ2-5; weak D call: TRBD1 (6 bases). V dropped 8 bases and J dropped 5 bases, with 12 bases sitting between them. This CDR3 is built from 12 residues. In germline, CDR1 is SNHLY, CDR2 FYNNEI. The CDR3 is CASVGGMETQYF. The CDR3 nucleotides are TGTGCCAGCGTAGGGGGTATGGAGACCCAGTACTTC.

CDR3 sequence (DNA): TGTGCCAGCAGTCCGCCGGGACGGAGCTTAAGCTCCTACGAGCAGTACTTC. Its translation: CASSPPGRSLSSYEQYF. This rearrangement joins TRBV2 to TRBJ2-7; D could derive from TRBD1 or TRBD2 (5 bases each). The V and J ends lost 5 bases and 0 bases respectively, with 20 bases between them. This CDR3 region has 17 residues. Germline V gene data show CDR1 as SNHLY and CDR2 as FYNNEI. Together with reference TRBV2 and TRBJ2-7, the CDR3 gives the full variable domain: EPEVTQTPSHQVTQMGQEVILRCVPISNHLYFYWYRQILGQKVEFLVSFYNNEISEKSEIFDDQFSVERPDGSNFTLKIRSTKLEDSAMYFCASSPPGRSLSSYEQYFGPGTRLTVT.